This TCR beta chain was found in a study of T cell changes during pregnancy in multiple sclerosis. V lost 3 bases to trimming and J lost 0 bases, with 9 bases between them. Germline V gene lookup returns CDR1 SGHNT and CDR2 YYREEE (reference sequence). This CDR3 region has 14 residues. Method: immunoSEQ multiplex PCR; TCRdb's copy keeps in-frame clones and lacks some. This table has about 50,000 clones, around 94% appearing once. The starting material was CD4+ T cells from peripheral blood mononuclear cells, obtained in the third trimester of pregnancy. The receptor's source is a female donor with multiple sclerosis, enrolled in a pregnancy study. V usage is TRBV5-4 and J usage is TRBJ1-1, with D perhaps TRBD1 (5 bases). The CDR3 is CASSSGLLNTEAFF. CDR3 sequence (DNA): TGTGCCAGCAGCTCGGGACTTTTGAACACTGAAGCTTTCTTT. Drawing the rest from reference TRBV5-4 and TRBJ1-1, the complete variable domain is ETGVTQSPTHLIKTRGQQVTLRCSSQSGHNTVSWYQQALGQGPQFIFQYYREEENGRGNFPPRFSGLQFPNYSSELNVNALELDDSALYLCASSSGLLNTEAFFGQGTRLTVV.